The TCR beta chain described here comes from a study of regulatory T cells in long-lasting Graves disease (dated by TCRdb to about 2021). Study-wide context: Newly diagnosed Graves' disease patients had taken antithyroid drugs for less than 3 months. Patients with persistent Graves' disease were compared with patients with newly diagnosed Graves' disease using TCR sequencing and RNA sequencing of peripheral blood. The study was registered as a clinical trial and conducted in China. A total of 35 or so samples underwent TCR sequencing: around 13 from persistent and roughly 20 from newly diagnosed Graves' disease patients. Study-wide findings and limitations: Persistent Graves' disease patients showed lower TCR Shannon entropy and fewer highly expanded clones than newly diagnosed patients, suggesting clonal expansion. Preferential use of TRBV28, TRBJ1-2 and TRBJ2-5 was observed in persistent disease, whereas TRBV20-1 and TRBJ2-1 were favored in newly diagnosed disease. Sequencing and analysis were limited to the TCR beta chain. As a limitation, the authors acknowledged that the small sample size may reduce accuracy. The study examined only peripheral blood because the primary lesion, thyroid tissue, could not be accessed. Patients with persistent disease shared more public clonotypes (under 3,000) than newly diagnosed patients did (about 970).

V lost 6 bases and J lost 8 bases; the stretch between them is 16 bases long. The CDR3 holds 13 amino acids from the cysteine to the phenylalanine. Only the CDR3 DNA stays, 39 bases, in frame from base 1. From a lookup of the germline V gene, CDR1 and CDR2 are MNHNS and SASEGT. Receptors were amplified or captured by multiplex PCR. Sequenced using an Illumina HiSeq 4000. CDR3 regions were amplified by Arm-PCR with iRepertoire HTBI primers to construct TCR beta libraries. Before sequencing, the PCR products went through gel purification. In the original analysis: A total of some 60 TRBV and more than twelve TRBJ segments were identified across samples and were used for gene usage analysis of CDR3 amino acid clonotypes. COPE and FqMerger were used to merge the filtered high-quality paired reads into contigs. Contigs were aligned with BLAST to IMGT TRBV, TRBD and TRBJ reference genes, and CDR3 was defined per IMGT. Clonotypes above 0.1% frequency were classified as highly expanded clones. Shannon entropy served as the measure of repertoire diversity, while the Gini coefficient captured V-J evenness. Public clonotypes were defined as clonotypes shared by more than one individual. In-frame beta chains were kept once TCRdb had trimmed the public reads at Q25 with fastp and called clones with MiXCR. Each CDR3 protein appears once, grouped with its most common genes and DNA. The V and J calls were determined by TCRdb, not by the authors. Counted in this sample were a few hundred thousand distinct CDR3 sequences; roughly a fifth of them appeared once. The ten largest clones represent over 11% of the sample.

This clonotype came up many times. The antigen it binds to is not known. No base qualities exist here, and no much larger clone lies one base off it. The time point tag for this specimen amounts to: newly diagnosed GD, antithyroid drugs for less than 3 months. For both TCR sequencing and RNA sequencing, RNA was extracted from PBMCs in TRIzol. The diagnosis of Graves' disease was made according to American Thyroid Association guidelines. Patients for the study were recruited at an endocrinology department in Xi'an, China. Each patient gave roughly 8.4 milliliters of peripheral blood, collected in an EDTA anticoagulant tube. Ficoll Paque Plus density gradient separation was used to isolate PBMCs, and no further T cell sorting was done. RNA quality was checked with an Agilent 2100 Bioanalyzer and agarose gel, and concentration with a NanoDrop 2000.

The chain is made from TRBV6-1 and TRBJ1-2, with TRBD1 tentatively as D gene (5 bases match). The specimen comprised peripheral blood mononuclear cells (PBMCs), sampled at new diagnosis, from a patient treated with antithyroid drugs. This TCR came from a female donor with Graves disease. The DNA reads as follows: TGTGCCAGCAGCAAGGGGCATGTTGGGGGCTACACCTTC. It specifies CASSKGHVGGYTF.